This T cell receptor beta chain was captured by sequencing in a study of T-cell memory formation after mild COVID-19 (dated by TCRdb to the early 2020s). Study-wide context: TCR sequence clusters from the two donors were largely donor specific. T-cell clones expanding and contracting after mild COVID-19 in a couple of donors were tracked by longitudinal TCRalpha and TCRbeta repertoire sequencing. Two young, previously healthy adult volunteers made up the cohort, one male and one female.

Results the study describes overall, beyond this receptor: Contracting CD4+ clones were located mainly in the CM and EM memory subsets, whereas CD8+ clones were found to be enriched in EMRA. Only two mild cases were covered in the study, and larger cohorts including severe cases with pre-infection samples were considered necessary. Some responding clones were detected in pre-infection memory, suggesting pre-existing cross-reactive memory T cells joined the SARS-CoV-2 response. The second-wave clones that peaked on day 37 were not confirmed to be SARS-CoV-2 specific. From day 15 to 85, contracting clones showed balanced CD4/CD8 phenotypes, whereas a second wave of clones that expanded from day 15 to 37 leaned towards CD4+.

Sequencing was carried out with an Illumina NovaSeq 6000. TCRalpha and TCRbeta cDNA libraries were built by 5'RACE with constant-segment primers, adding sample barcodes and unique molecular identifiers. Trizol reagent was used to extract RNA from every sample. Libraries were amplified in two PCR steps, with a second sample barcode and Illumina TruSeq adapters added in the second step. Sequencing of the libraries was done on an Illumina NovaSeq, producing 2 x 150 bp paired-end reads. In the source study's methods: With migec v1.2.7, reads were demultiplexed and then collapsed into UMI-guided consensus sequences. Using mixcr v2.1.11, the UMI consensuses were aligned to TRA and TRB V and J templates and assembled into clonotypes. Clonotypes were classified as expanded or contracted when called significant by both edgeR and NoisET, with noise models trained on biological replicates. For edgeR calls, the cutoffs were a false discovery rate-adjusted p below 0.01 and a log2 fold-change threshold of 1. PCA with hierarchical clustering of max-normalized trajectories of the 1000 most abundant clonotypes was used as exploratory dynamics analysis. The CD4 or CD8 phenotype of responding clones was assigned using the separately sequenced CD4+ and CD8+ repertoires. TCRdb's own reprocessing of the public reads used fastp at Q25 and MiXCR and kept productive beta chains. Rows with one shared CDR3 protein collapse into an entry with the most common genes and DNA. Here the V and J calls rest on TCRdb's processing, not on the authors' analysis. Counted in this sample were tens of thousands of distinct CDR3 sequences; about 16% of them appeared once. Together, the top ten hold about 1.4% of the sample.

Ficoll-Paque density gradient centrifugation was used to isolate PBMCs. This clonotype was detected many times. Its binding antigen is unknown. No base quality information exists; no much larger clone differs at one position. Reading from cysteine to phenylalanine, the CDR3 counts 13 amino acids. Left in the record is the CDR3 DNA by itself, 39 bases read in frame from the first base. The germline V gene (reference sequence) supplies CDR1 MNHEY and CDR2 SMNVEV. Trimming at the junction amounts to 5 bases on V and 4 bases on J, and the germline ends lie 11 bases apart. Specimen: PBMCs or a T cell subset sorted from them (not recorded which). The rearranged segments are TRBV27 and TRBJ1-1, with no confident D gene call. The source is an adult who had mild COVID-19 (a few samples of this study predate the infection). The sample titles of this study are shuffled in the database, so cell type and time point are left out. The nucleotide sequence is given as TGTGCCAGCAGTCTCCACGGGAGCACTGAAGCTTTCTTT. Its translation reads: CASSLHGSTEAFF.